This T cell receptor beta chain appears in the sequencing data of a study of CXCR3-negative and CXCR3-positive naive CD8 T cells. UMI-labeled 5' RACE yielded the TRB cDNA libraries. From the 5' RACE reads, TCRdb lists one entry per CDR3 protein and no DNA. The sample's table shows approximately 66,000 distinct CDR3 sequences. This CDR3 has 12 residues. Material: naive CXCR3- CD8+ T cells from blood. Subset indicated: CD45RO-CCR7+CD27+CD95- naive CD8+ T cells lacking CXCR3 (TNR3-). This rearrangement joins TRBV12-3 or TRBV12-4 to TRBJ1-1. This sequence was found in a human donor in good health. Some clones in this sample may be carry-over from other donors' samples. CDR3 residues: CASSARTTEAFF.